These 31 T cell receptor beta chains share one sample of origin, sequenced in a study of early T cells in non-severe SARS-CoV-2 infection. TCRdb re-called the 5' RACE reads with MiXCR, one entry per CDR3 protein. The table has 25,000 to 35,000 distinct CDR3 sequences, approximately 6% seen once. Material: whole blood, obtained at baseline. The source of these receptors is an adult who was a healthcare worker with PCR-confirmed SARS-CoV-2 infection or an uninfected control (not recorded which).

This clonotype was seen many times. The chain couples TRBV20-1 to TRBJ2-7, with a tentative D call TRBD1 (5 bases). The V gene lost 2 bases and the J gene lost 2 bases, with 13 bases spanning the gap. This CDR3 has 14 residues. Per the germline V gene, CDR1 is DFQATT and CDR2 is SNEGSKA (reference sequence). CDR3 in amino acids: CSARPGDRPYEQYF. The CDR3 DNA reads TGCAGTGCTAGACCAGGAGACAGACCCTACGAGCAGTACTTC.

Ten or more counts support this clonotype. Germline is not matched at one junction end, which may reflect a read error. Here the CDR3 DNA reads TGCGCCGGCAGTGAGTCGTGGGGAAGCTCCTACGAGCAGTACTTC. It yields the protein CAGSESWGSSYEQYF. The chain is built from TRBV10-2 and TRBJ2-7; D not certain. This CDR3 region has 15 residues. Looked up from germline, CDR1 is WSHSY and CDR2 is SAAADI.

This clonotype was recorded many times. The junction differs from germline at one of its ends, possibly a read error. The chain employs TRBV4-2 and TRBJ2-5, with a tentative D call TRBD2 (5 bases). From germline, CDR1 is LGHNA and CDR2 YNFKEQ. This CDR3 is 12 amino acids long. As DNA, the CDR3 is TGCGCCAGCAGCCTAAGCGGAGAGACCCAGTACTTC. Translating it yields CASSLSGETQYF.

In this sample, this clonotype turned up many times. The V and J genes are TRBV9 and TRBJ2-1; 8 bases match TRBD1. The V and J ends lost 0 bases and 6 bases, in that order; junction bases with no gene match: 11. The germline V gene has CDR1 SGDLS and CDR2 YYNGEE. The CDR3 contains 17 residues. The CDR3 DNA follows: TGTGCCAGCAGCGTAGCTCCCTACAGGGGGTACGGCAATGAGCAGTTCTTC. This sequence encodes CASSVAPYRGYGNEQFF.

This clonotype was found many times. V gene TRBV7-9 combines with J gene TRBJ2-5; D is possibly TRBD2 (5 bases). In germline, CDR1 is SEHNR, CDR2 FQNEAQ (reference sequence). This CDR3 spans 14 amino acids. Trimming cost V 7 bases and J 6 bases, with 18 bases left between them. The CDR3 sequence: CASIHDTSRQTQYF. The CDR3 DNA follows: TGTGCCAGCATTCATGACACTAGTCGACAGACCCAGTACTTC. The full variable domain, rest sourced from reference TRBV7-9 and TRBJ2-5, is DTGVSQNPRHKITKRGQNVTFRCDPISEHNRLYWYRQTLGQGPEFLTYFQNEAQLEKSRLLSDRFSAERPKGSFSTLEIQRTEQGDSAMYLCASIHDTSRQTQYFGPGTRLLVL.

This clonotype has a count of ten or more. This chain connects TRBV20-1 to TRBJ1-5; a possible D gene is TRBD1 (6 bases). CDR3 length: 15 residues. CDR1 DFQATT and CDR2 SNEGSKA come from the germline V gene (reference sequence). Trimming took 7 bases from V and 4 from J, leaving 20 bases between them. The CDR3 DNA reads TGCAGTGTAGGGAGAGGGGGGGAGTTTAATCAGCCCCAGCATTTT. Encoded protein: CSVGRGGEFNQPQHF.

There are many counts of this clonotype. The CDR3 region has the DNA TGCAGTGCTATAGGACTAGCGGGCCTATACAATGAGCAGTTCTTC. Protein: CSAIGLAGLYNEQFF. The chain employs TRBV20-1 and TRBJ2-1, with TRBD2 matching over 11 bases. From germline, CDR1 is DFQATT and CDR2 SNEGSKA (reference sequence). J was trimmed by 4 bases and V by 4 bases; bases with no gene match: 6. There are 15 residues in the CDR3.

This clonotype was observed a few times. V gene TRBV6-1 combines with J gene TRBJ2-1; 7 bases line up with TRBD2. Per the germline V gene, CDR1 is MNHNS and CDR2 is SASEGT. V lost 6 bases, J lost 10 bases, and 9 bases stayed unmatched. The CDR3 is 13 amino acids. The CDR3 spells CASSLETSREQFF. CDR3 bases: TGTGCCAGCAGCCTTGAGACTAGCCGCGAGCAGTTCTTC.

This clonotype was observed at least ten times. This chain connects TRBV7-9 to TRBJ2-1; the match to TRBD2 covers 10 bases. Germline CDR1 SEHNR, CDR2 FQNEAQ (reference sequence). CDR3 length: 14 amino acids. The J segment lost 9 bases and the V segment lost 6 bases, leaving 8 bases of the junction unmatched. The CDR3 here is CASREREGPIEQFF. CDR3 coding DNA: TGTGCCAGCAGGGAGCGGGAGGGCCCCATTGAGCAGTTCTTC.

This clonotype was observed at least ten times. The CDR3 nucleotides read TGTGCCAGCAGCACAGTGGGACAGGGTAGAACAGATACGCAGTATTTT. Translation gives CASSTVGQGRTDTQYF. V is TRBV5-4 and J is TRBJ2-3; 9 bases fit TRBD1. Germline lookup yields CDR1 SGHNT and CDR2 YYREEE (reference sequence). J was trimmed by 3 bases and V by 4 bases; bases with no gene match: 9. This CDR3 is 16 amino acids long. Filled out from reference TRBV5-4 and TRBJ2-3, the complete variable domain reads ETGVTQSPTHLIKTRGQQVTLRCSSQSGHNTVSWYQQALGQGPQFIFQYYREEENGRGNFPPRFSGLQFPNYSSELNVNALELDDSALYLCASSTVGQGRTDTQYFGPGTRLTVL.

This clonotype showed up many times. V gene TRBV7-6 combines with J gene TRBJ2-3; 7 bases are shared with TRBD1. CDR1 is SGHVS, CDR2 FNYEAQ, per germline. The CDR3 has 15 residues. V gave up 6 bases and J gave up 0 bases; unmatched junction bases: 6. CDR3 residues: CASSLTRGSTDTQYF. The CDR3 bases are TGTGCCAGCAGTCTTACCAGGGGGAGCACAGATACGCAGTATTTT. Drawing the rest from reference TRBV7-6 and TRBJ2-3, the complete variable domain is GAGVSQSPRYKVTKRGQDVALRCDPISGHVSLYWYRQALGQGPEFLTYFNYEAQQDKSGLPNDRFSAERPEGSISTLTIQRTEQRDSAMYRCASSLTRGSTDTQYFGPGTRLTVL.

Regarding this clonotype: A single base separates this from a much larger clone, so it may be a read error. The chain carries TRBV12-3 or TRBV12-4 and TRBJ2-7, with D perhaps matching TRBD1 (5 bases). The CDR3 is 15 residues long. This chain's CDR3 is CASSLGQTLSYEHYF. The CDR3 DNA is TGTGCCAGCAGTTTAGGACAGACCCTCTCCTACGAGCATTACTTC.

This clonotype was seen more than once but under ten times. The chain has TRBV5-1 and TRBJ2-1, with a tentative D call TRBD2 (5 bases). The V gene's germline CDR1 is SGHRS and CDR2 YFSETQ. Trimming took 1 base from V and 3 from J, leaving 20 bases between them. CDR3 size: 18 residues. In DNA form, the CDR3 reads TGCGCCAGCAGCTTGAAACCCTTAAGTGGGAGTAGCTACAATGAGCAGTTCTTC. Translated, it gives CASSLKPLSGSSYNEQFF.

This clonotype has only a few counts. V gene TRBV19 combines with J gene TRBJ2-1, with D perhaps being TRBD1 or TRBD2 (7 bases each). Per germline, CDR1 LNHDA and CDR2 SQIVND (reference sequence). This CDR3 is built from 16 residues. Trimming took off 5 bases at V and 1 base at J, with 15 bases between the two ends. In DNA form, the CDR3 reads TGTGCCAGTAGTGGGGGGGACAGTATTTCCTACAATGAGCAGTTCTTC. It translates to CASSGGDSISYNEQFF.

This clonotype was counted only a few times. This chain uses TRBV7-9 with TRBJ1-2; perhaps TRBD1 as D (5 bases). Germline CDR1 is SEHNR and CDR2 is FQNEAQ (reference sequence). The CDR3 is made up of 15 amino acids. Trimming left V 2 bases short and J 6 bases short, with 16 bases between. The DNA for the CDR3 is TGTGCCAGCAGCTTACGAGGGGCAGAAGGGAATGGCTACACCTTC. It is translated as CASSLRGAEGNGYTF.

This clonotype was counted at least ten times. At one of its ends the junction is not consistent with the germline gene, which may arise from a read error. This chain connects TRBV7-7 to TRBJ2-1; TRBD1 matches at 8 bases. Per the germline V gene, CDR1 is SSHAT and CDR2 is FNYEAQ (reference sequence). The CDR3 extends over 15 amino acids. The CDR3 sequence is CASSLGGQGAYEQFF. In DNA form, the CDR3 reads TGTGCTAGCAGCTTAGGAGGCCAGGGGGCCTATGAGCAGTTCTTC. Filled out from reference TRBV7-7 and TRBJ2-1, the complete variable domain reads GAGVSQSPRYKVTKRGQDVTLRCDPISSHATLYWYQQALGQGPEFLTYFNYEAQPDKSGLPSDRFSAERPEGSISTLTIQRTEQRDSAMYRCASSLGGQGAYEQFFGPGTRLTVL.

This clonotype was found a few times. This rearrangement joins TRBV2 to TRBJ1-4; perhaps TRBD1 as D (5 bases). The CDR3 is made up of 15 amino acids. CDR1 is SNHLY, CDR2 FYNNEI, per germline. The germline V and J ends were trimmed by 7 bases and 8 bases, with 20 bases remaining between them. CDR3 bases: TGTGCCAGCAATGTGTTGGGGGACGAGGGCGAAAAACTGTTTTTT. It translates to CASNVLGDEGEKLFF. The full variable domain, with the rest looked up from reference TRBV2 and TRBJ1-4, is EPEVTQTPSHQVTQMGQEVILRCVPISNHLYFYWYRQILGQKVEFLVSFYNNEISEKSEIFDDQFSVERPDGSNFTLKIRSTKLEDSAMYFCASNVLGDEGEKLFFGSGTQLSVL.

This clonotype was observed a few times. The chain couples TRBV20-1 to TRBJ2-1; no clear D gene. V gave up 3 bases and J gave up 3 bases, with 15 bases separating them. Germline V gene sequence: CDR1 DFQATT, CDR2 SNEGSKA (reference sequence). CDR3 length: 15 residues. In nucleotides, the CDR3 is TGCAGTGCTAGCCCTCGGTCGCCTCACTACAATGAGCAGTTCTTC. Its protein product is CSASPRSPHYNEQFF.

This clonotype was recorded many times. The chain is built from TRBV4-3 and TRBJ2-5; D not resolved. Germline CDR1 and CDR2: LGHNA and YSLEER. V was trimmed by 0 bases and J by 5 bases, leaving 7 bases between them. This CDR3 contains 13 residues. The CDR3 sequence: CASSQDQAETQYF. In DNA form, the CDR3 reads TGCGCCAGCAGCCAAGATCAGGCCGAGACCCAGTACTTC.

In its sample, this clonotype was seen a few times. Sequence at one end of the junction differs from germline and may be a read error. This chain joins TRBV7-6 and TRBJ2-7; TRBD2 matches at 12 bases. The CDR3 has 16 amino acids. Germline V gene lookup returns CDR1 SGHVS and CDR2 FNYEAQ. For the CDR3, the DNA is TGTGTCAGCAGCTCCTCCACTAGCGGGAGGACCTACGAGCAGTACTTC. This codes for CVSSSSTSGRTYEQYF.

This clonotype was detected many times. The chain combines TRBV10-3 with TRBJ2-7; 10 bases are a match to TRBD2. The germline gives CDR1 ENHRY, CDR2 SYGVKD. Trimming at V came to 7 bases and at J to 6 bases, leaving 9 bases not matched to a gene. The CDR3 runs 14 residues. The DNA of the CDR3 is TGTGCCATCAAACCAGCGGGGGGGCTGAGCGAGCAGTACTTC. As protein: CAIKPAGGLSEQYF.

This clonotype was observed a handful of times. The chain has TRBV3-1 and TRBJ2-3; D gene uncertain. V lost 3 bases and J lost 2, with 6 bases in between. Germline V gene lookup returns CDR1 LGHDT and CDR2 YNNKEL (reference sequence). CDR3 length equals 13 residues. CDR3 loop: CASSQATTDTQYF. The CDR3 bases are TGTGCCAGCAGCCAGGCGACCACAGATACGCAGTATTTT.

The CDR3 loop reads CSVQGQGVTGELFF. The DNA for the CDR3 is TGCAGCGTACAAGGACAGGGAGTAACCGGGGAGCTGTTTTTT. The rearrangement links TRBV29-1 to TRBJ2-2, with 8 bases lining up with TRBD1. Looked up from germline, CDR1 is SQVTM and CDR2 is ANQGSEA. CDR3 length equals 14 residues. Trimming took 6 bases from V and 5 from J; bases not matched to a gene: 8.

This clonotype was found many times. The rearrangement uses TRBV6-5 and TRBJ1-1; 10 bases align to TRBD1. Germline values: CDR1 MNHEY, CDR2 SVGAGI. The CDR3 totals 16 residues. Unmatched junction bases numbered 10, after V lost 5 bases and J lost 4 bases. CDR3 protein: CASSPTGTGESTEAFF. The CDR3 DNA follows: TGTGCCAGCAGTCCCACCGGGACAGGGGAGAGCACTGAAGCTTTCTTT.

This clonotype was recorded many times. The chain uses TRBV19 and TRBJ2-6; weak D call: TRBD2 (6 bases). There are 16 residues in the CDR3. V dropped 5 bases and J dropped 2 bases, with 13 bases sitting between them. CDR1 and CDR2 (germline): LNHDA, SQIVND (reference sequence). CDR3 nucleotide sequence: TGTGCCAGTAGTGATCAGACGGGGGCTGGGGCCAACGTCCTGACTTTC. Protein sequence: CASSDQTGAGANVLTF.

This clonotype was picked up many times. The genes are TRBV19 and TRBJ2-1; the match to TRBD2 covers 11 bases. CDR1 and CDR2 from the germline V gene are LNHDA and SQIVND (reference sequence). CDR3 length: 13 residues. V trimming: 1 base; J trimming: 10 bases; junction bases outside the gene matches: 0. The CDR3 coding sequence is TGTGCCAGTAGTATAGTAGCGGGAGGGGAGCAGTTCTTC. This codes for CASSIVAGGEQFF.

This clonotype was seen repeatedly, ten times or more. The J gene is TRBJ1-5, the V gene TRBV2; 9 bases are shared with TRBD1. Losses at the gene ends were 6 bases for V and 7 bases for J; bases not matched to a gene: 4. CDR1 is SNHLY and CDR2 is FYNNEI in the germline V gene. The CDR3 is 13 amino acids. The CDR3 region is CASRTGGEQPQHF. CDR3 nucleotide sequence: TGTGCCAGCAGGACAGGGGGGGAACAGCCCCAGCATTTT.

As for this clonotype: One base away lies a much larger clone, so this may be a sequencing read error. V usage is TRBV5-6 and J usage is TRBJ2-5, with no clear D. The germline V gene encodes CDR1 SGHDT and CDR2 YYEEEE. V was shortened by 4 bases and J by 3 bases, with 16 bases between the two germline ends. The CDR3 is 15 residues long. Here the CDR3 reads CASSIRPKAEETQYF. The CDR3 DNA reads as TGTGCCAGCAGCATCCGTCCTAAGGCGGAAGAGACCCAGTACTTC.

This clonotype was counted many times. In DNA form, the CDR3 reads TGTGCCAGCAGCTCGCGGGGGGGCGACGCCACAGATACGCAGTATTTT. It yields the protein CASSSRGGDATDTQYF. The chain combines TRBV11-2 with TRBJ2-3, with 9 nucleotides matching TRBD2. V lost 4 bases, J lost 2 bases, and 7 bases stayed unmatched. CDR3 length: 16 amino acids. Germline loops: CDR1 SGHAT, CDR2 FQNNGV.

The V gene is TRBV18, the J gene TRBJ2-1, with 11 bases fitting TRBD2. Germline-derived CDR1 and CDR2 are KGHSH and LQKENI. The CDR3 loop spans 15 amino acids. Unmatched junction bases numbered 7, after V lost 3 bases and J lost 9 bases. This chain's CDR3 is CASSPGTSGRTEQFF. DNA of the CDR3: TGTGCCAGCTCACCCGGAACTAGCGGGAGAACTGAGCAGTTCTTC.

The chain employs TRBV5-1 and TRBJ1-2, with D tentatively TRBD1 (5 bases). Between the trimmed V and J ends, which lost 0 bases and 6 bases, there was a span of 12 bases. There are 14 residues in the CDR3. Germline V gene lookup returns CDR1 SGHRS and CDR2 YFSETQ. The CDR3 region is CASSLGQGFDGYTF. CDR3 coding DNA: TGCGCCAGCAGCTTGGGGCAGGGTTTCGATGGCTACACCTTC.